The T cell receptor beta chain under discussion was sequenced for a study of blood T cell repertoires in COVID-19. The wider study: There were acute and convalescent COVID-19 samples, and they came from the United States, Italy and Spain.

This clone was counted only a few times. Original handling: The authors estimated nucleated cell counts from reference gene primer amplification. Profiled with immunoSEQ multiplex PCR; TCRdb holds only in-frame clones, not every one. The DNA was the basis for D and trimming; V, J and clone size are from that table. This table holds more than 35,000 clones, more than 75% found once. Germline loops: CDR1 LNHDA, CDR2 SQIVND (reference sequence). The CDR3 is 12 amino acids. The V end lost 5 bases, the J end lost 8 bases, and 12 bases lay between the germline ends. This receptor was identified in a human donor in a cohort sampled during active COVID-19. The chain is built from TRBV19 and TRBJ1-1, with TRBD1 as a possible D gene (6 bases). The material sequenced was peripheral blood. The DNA of the CDR3 is TGTGCCAGTAGTCCCCTTGACAGGGAAGCTTTCTTT. Amino acid sequence: CASSPLDREAFF.